These 2 T cell receptor beta chains originate from one sample sequenced in a study of cytomegalovirus exposure and HLA in healthy donors. 60 Vbeta and 13 Jbeta primers were used in PCR. Repertoires were generated with immunoSEQ multiplex PCR, while TCRdb's copy carries only in-frame clones and drops some. The sample comprises roughly 170,000 clones, 70% to 85% of which are singletons, and around 1.2% rests with the top ten. Sequencing input: PBMCs. These receptors all stem from a girl aged 2-10 years in good health and CMV-seropositive.

The CDR3 nucleotides are TGTGCCAGCAGCGTAGACCGGAGATCCTACGAGCAGTACTTC. As protein: CASSVDRRSYEQYF. J is TRBJ2-7 and V is TRBV9, with D unresolved. Germline CDR1 and CDR2: SGDLS and YYNGEE. The CDR3 is 14 residues long. Trimming took off 0 bases at V and 1 base at J, with 8 bases between the two ends.

The chain is built from TRBV19 and TRBJ2-4; 10 bases align to TRBD2. The germline V gene has CDR1 LNHDA and CDR2 SQIVND (reference sequence). V lost 4 bases and J lost 3; bases outside the gene matches: 9. This CDR3 comprises 17 residues. The CDR3, as DNA: TGTGCCAGTAGTAATAGCGGGGGGAGGAGCGGCAAAAACATTCAGTACTTC. This gives the protein CASSNSGGRSGKNIQYF.